Sequencing of this T cell receptor beta chain was carried out in a study of cytomegalovirus exposure and HLA in healthy donors. Study-level findings and limits: According to a subsequent analysis, TCR clusters from the first cohort were inclined to appear together in the 110 or so validation repertoires.

A word on this clone: Its antigen is not known.

CDR1 and CDR2 (germline): MNHNS, SASEGT. This CDR3 spans 14 amino acids. V was trimmed by 7 bases and J by 1 base, leaving 12 bases between them. TCRdb keeps only in-frame clones here, not all; method: immunoSEQ multiplex PCR. The sample yields 200,000 to 250,000 clones, 80% to 85% seen once. The sequencing sample was made of PBMCs. The clonotype was recovered from a woman aged 25 to 39 in good health and CMV-seropositive. The chain links TRBV6-1 to TRBJ2-3; D uncertain. This CDR3 is CASMMADRTDTQYF. The CDR3 DNA is TGTGCCAGCATGATGGCAGACCGCACAGATACGCAGTATTTT.